This T cell receptor beta chain is drawn from a study of vaccination and CD4 T cells after COVID-19. As for the study in general: Everyone enrolled got two doses of BNT162b2 or mRNA-1273 vaccine.

An Oncomine TCR Beta short-read assay was used to sequence the DNA from cultured CD4+ T cells. In TCRdb, the PCR reads were re-called with MiXCR into one record per CDR3 protein. There are about 9,800 distinct CDR3 sequences in the sample; 45% to 55% occur only once, and around two fifths lies in the top ten. Documented treatment: roughly 10-day PBMC culture with coronavirus spike peptide pools or control peptides (ViraFEST assay). ViraFEST grew antigen-specific T cells using peptide pools, then sequenced TCRs. Convalescent patients tested SARS-CoV-2 PCR positive from March to December 2020, before Alpha, Beta and Delta emerged. Every well contained some 1.9 million PBMCs, which were grown with roughly 9.1 IU/ml IL-2 and 9 to 10 ug/ml peptide pools. Worth noting for this clonotype: Its antigen is unknown.

Sequencing used CD4+ T cells from blood, cultured in vitro. The sequence came from a human donor who had recovered from COVID-19.

CDR3 amino acids: CASTKDRAYGYTF. The CDR3 nucleotides are TGTGCCAGTACCAAAGACAGGGCCTATGGCTACACCTTC. This sequence joins TRBV19 and TRBJ1-2; 7 bases are shared with TRBD1. Germline V gene lookup returns CDR1 LNHDA and CDR2 SQIVND (reference sequence). The CDR3 contains 13 residues. With V trimmed by 7 bases and J by 4 bases, 6 bases remained unmatched.